This T cell receptor beta chain came from a study of blood T cell repertoires in COVID-19. For the study at large: COVID-19 samples from acute and convalescent phases originated in the United States, Italy and Spain.

Losses at the gene ends were 6 bases for V and 9 bases for J; bases not matched to a gene: 11. Germline CDR1 is LNHDA and CDR2 is SQIVND (reference sequence). CDR3 length: 13 residues. The method was immunoSEQ multiplex PCR; TCRdb's version includes in-frame clones alone and lacks a portion of them. The sample carries about 190,000 clones, 70% to 90% recorded once. The chain carries TRBV19 and TRBJ2-7, with 7 bases identical to TRBD1. Sequencing was done on a sample of peripheral blood. This receptor was obtained from a woman aged 35 to 49 who had recovered from COVID-19. CDR3 bases: TGTGCCAGTAGAAAGAGTGGGACAGAAATGCAGTACTTC. It encodes CASRKSGTEMQYF.